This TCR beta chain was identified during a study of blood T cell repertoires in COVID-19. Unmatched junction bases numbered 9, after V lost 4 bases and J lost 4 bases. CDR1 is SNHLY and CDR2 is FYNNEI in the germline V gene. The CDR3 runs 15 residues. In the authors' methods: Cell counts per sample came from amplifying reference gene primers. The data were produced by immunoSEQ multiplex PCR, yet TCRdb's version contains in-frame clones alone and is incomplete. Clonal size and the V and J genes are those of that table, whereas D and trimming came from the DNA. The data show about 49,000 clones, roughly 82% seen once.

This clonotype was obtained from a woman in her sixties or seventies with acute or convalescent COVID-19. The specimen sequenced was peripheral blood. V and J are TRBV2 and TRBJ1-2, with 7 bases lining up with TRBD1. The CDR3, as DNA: TGTGCCAGCAGTGTTAAACAGGGGATAGGCTATGGCTACACCTTC. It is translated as CASSVKQGIGYGYTF.